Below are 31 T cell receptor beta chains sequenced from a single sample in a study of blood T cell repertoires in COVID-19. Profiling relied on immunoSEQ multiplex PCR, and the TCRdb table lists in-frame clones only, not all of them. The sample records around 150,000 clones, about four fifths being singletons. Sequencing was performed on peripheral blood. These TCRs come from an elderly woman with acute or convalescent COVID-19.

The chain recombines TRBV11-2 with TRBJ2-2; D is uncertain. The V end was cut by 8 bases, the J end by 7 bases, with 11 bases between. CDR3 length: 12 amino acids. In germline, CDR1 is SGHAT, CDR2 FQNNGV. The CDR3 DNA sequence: TGTGCCAGCTTTTTGGGCGTCGGGGAGCTGTTTTTT. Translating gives CASFLGVGELFF.

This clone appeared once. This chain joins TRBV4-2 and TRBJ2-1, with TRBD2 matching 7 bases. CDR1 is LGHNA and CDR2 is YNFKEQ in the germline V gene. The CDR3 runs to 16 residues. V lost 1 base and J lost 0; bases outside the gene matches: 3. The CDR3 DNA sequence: TGTGCCAGCAGCCAAGGACTAGCCCGCTCCTACAATGAGCAGTTCTTC. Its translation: CASSQGLARSYNEQFF.

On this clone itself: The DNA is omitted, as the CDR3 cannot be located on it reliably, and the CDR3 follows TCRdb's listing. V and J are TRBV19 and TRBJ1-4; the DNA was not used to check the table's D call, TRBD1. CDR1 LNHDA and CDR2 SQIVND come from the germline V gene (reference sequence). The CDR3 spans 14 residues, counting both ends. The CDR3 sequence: CASTSGQTNEKLFF.

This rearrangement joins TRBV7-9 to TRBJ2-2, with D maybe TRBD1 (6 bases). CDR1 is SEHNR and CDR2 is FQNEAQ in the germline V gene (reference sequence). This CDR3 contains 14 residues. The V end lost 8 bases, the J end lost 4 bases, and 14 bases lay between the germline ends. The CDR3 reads CASGTGQPTGELFF. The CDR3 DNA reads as TGTGCCAGCGGAACAGGACAGCCCACCGGGGAGCTGTTTTTT.

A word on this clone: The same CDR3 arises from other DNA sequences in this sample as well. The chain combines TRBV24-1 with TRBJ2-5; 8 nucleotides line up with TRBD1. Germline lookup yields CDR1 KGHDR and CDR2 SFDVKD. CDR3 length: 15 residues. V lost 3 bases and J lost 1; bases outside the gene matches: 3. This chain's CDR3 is CATSDTGGVQETQYF. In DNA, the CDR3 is TGTGCCACCAGTGATACAGGGGGTGTCCAAGAGACCCAGTACTTC.

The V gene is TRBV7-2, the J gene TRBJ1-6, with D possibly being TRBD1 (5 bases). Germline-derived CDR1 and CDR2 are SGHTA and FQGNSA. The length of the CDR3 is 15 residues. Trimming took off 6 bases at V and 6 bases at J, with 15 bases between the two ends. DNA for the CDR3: TGTGCCAGCAGACCGACAGCGACCTCTAATTCACCCCTCCACTTT. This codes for CASRPTATSNSPLHF. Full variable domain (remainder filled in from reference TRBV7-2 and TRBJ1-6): GAGVSQSPSNKVTEKGKDVELRCDPISGHTALYWYRQSLGQGLEFLIYFQGNSAPDKSGLPSDRFSAERTGGSVSTLTIQRTQQEDSAVYLCASRPTATSNSPLHFGNGTRLTVT.

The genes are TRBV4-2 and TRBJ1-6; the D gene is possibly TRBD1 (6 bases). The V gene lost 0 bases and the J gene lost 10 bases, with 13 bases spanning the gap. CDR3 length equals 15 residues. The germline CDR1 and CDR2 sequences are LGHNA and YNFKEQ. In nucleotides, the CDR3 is TGTGCCAGCAGCCAAGATCATCAGGGGTGGTCACCCCTCCACTTT. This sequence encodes CASSQDHQGWSPLHF.

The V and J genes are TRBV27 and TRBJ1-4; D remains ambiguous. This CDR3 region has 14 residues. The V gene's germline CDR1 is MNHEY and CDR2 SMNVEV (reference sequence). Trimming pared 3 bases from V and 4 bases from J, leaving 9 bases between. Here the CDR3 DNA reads TGTGCCAGCAGTTTCCGACGGAGTAATGAAAAACTGTTTTTT. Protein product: CASSFRRSNEKLFF.

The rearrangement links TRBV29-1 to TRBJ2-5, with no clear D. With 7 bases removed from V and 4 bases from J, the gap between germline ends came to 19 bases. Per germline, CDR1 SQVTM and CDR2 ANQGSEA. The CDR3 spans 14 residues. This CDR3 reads CSGRSHNPTETQYF. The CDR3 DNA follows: TGCAGCGGTCGGAGTCATAATCCTACAGAGACCCAGTACTTC.

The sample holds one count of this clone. CDR3: CASSQDLRGRRYEQYF. The CDR3 nucleotides read TGTGCCAGCAGCCAAGATCTAAGGGGGCGCCGCTACGAGCAGTACTTC. The chain uses TRBV3-1 (or the pseudogene TRBV3-2) and TRBJ2-7; 7 bases map to TRBD1. The CDR3 runs 16 residues. Germline values: CDR1 LGHDT, CDR2 YNNKEL (reference sequence). The V and J ends lost 0 bases and 3 bases, in that order; junction bases with no gene match: 8.

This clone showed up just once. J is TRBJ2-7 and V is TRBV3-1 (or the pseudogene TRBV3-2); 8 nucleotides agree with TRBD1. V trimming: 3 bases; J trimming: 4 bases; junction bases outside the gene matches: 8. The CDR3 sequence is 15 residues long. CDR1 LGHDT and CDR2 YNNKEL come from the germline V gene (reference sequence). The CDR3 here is CASSQPGTGKYEQYF. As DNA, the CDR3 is TGTGCCAGCAGCCAGCCCGGGACAGGCAAATACGAGCAGTACTTC.

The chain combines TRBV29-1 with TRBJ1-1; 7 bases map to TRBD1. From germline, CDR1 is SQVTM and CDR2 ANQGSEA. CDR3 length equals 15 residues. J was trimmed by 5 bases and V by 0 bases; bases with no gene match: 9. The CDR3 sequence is CSVEDRRGPGTEAFF. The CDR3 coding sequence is TGCAGCGTTGAAGATAGGAGGGGGCCAGGGACTGAAGCTTTCTTT.

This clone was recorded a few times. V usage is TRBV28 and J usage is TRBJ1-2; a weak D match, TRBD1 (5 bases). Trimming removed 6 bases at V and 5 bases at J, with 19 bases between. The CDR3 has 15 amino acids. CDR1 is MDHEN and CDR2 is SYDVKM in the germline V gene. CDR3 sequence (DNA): TGTGCCAGCAGCTCAGGGCCTTCCTCCGCATATGGCTACACCTTC. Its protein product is CASSSGPSSAYGYTF.

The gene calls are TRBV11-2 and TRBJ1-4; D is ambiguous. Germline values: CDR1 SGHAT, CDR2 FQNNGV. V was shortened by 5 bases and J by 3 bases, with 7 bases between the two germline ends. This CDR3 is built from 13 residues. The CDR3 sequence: CASSRGPNEKLFF. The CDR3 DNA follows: TGTGCCAGCAGCCGAGGTCCTAATGAAAAACTGTTTTTT.

The CDR3 reads CASSLTSGRPTDTQYF. The DNA of the CDR3 is TGTGCCAGCAGCTTGACTAGCGGGAGACCCACAGATACGCAGTATTTT. This chain links TRBV7-9 with TRBJ2-3, with 12 bases that match TRBD2. Germline V CDR1 and CDR2: SEHNR, FQNEAQ (reference sequence). The V segment lost 3 bases and the J segment 2 bases; nucleotides outside the gene matches: 3. This CDR3 comprises 16 residues.

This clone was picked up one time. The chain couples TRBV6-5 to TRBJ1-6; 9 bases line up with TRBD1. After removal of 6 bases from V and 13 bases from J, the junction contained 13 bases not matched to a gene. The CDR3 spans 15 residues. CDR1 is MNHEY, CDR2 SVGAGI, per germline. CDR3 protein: CASRGRDRVRGPLHF. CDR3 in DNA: TGTGCCAGCAGAGGCCGGGACAGGGTCAGGGGTCCCCTCCACTTT.

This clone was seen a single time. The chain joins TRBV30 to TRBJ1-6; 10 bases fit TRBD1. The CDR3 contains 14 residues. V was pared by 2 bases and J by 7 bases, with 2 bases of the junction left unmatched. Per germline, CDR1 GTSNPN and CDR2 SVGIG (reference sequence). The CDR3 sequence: CAWSRGQGNSPLHF. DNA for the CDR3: TGTGCCTGGAGTAGGGGACAGGGGAATTCACCCCTCCACTTT. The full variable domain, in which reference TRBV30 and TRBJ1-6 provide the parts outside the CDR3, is SQTIHQWPATLVQPVGSPLSLECTVEGTSNPNLYWYRQAAGRGLQLLFYSVGIGQISSEVPQNLSASRPQDRQFILSSKKLLLSDSGFYLCAWSRGQGNSPLHFGNGTRLTVT.

In DNA form, the CDR3 reads TGTGCCAGCAGTGACTTCGGGACAGGACGCGAGCAGTACTTC. Protein sequence: CASSDFGTGREQYF. The chain uses TRBV6-4 and TRBJ2-7; 8 bases map to TRBD1. Trimming cost V 1 base and J 6 bases; bases outside gene matches: 5. The CDR3 totals 14 residues. CDR1 and CDR2 (germline): MRHNA, SNTAGT.

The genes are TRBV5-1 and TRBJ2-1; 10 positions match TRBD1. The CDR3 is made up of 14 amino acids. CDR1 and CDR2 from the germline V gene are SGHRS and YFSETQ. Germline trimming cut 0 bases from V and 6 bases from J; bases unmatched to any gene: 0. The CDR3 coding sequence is TGCGCCAGCAGCTTGGGGACAGGGGGCAATGAGCAGTTCTTC. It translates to CASSLGTGGNEQFF.

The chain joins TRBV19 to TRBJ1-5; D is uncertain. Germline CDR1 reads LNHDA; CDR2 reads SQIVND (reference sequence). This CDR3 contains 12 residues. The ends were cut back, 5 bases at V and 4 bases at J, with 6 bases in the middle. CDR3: CASSPPNQPQHF. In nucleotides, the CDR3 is TGTGCCAGTAGTCCCCCAAATCAGCCCCAGCATTTT.

The CDR3 protein is CASSSTGGIQPQHF. The CDR3 nucleotides are TGTGCCAGCAGTTCGACAGGGGGCATTCAGCCCCAGCATTTT. The J gene is TRBJ1-5, the V gene TRBV28, with 10 bases matching TRBD1. The V segment lost 4 bases and the J segment 6 bases; nucleotides outside the gene matches: 3. The CDR3 sequence is 14 residues long. The germline V gene encodes CDR1 MDHEN and CDR2 SYDVKM.

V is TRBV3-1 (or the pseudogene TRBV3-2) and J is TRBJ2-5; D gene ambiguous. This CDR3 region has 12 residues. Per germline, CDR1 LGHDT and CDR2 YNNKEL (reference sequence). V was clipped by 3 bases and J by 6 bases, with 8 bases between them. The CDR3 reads CASSQGVKTQYF. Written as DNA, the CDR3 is TGTGCCAGCAGCCAGGGCGTGAAGACCCAGTACTTC.

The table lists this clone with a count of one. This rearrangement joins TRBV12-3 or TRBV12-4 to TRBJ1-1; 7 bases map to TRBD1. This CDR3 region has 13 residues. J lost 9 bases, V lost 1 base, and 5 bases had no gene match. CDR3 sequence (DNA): TGTGCCAGCAGTTTAGTACAGGGGAATAAAGCTTTCTTT. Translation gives CASSLVQGNKAFF.

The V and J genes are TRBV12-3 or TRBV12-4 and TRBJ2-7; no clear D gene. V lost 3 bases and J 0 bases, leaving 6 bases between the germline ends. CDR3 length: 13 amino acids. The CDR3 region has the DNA TGTGCCAGCAGTTTGTTTCTCTCCTACGAGCAGTACTTC. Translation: CASSLFLSYEQYF.

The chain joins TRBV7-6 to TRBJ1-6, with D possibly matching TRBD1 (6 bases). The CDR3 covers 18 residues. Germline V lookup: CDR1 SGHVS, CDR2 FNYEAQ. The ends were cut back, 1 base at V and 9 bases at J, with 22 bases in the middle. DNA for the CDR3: TGTGCCAGCAGCTTAGGCGTAGGCACAGTGCTAGGGGGTTCACCCCTCCACTTT. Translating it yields CASSLGVGTVLGGSPLHF.

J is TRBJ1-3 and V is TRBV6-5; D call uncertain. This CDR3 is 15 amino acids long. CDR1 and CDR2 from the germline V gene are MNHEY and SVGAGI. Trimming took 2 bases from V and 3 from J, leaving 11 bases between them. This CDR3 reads CASSYNAYSGNTIYF. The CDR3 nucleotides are TGTGCCAGCAGTTACAACGCCTATAGTGGAAACACCATATATTTT.

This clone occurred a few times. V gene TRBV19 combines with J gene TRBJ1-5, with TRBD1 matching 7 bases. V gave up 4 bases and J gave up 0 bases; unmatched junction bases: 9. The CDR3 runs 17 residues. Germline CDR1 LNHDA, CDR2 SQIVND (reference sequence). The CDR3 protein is CASSTMTGKYSNQPQHF. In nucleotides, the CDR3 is TGTGCCAGTAGTACTATGACAGGGAAATATAGCAATCAGCCCCAGCATTTT.

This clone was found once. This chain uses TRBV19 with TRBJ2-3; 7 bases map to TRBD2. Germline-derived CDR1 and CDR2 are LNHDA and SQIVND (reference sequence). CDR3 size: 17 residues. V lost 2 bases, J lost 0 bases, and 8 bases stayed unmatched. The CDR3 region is CASSIYRLAVSTDTQYF. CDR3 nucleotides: TGTGCCAGTAGTATATATCGCCTAGCGGTTAGCACAGATACGCAGTATTTT.

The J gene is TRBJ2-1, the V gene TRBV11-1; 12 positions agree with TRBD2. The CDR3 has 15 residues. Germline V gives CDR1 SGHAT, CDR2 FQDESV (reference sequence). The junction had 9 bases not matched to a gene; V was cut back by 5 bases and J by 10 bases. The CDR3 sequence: CASSTRTSGKFEQFF. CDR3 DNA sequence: TGTGCCAGCAGCACCCGGACTAGCGGGAAGTTCGAGCAGTTCTTC.

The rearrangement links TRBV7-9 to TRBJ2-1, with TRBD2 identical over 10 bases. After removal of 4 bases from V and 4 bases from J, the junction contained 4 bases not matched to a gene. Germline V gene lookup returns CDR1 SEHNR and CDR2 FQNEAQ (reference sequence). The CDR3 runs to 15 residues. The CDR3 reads CASSYRAGGYNEQFF. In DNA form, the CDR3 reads TGTGCCAGCAGCTACCGAGCGGGAGGGTACAATGAGCAGTTCTTC.

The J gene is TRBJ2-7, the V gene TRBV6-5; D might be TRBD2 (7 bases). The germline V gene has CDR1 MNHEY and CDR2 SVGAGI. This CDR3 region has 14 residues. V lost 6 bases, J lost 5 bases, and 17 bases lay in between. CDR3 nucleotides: TGTGCCAGCAGACAGGGCGGTCGGGGGGACGAGCAGTACTTC. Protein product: CASRQGGRGDEQYF.